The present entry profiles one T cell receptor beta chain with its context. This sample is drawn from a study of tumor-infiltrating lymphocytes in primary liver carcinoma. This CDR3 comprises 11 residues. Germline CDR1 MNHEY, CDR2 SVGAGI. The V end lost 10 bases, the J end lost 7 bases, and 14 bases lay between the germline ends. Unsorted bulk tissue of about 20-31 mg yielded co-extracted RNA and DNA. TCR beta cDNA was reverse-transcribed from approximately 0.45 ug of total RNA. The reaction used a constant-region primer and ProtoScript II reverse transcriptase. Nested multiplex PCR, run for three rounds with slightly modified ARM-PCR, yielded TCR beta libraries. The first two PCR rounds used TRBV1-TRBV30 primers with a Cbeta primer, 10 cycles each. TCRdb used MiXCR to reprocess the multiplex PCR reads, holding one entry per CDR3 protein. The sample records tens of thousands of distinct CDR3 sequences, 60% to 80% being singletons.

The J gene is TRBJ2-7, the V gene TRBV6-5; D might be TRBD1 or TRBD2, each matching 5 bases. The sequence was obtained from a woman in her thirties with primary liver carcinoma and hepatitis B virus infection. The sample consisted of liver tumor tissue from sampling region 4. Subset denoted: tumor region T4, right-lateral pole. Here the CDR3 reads CAIRDPREQYF. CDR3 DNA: TGTGCCATCAGGGACCCGAGAGAGCAGTACTTC.